This T cell receptor (beta chain) was found in a study of CD8 T cells in Susac syndrome. RNA in amounts of roughly 0.5 to 1 ug was reverse transcribed with random hexamers. TCRdb re-analysed the immunoSEQ multiplex PCR reads in MiXCR, keeping a single row per CDR3 protein. In the table there are around 130,000 distinct CDR3 sequences, about 95% of which are singletons. The receptor comes from a human donor in good health. Sequenced material: CD4+ T cells from PBMCs.

This CDR3 reads CASSWGANTGELFF. CDR3 DNA: TGTGCCAGCAGCTGGGGTGCGAACACCGGGGAGCTGTTTTTT. The rearrangement links TRBV7-9 to TRBJ2-2; D not resolved. The CDR3 is made up of 14 amino acids. Germline lookup yields CDR1 SEHNR and CDR2 FQNEAQ (reference sequence). Trimming cost V 4 bases and J 0 bases, with 6 bases left between them.